This T cell receptor (beta chain) emerged from a study of cytomegalovirus exposure and HLA in healthy donors. Study at large: Around 85 million unique TCR sequences came from HLA-typed donors in an early release. The study, taken as a whole, reports: Later work found that TCR association rates differed between HLA loci; DRB1 had the most and HLA-C the fewest.

Unrecorded immune exposures were likely, despite nominal health at sampling. The CDR3 length is 18 residues. V was pared by 3 bases and J by 8 bases, with 15 bases of the junction left unmatched. The PCR was carried out with 60 Vbeta primers and 13 Jbeta primers. Assay: immunoSEQ multiplex PCR; the TCRdb copy retains only in-frame clones and omits some. The profile shows 250,000 to 350,000 clones, 80% to 90% of them singletons. A note on this clone: Its antigen is unidentified.

Sequencing used PBMCs. The TCR sequence derives from a man between 40 and 49 years old in good health and CMV-seropositive. This sequence joins TRBV23-1 and TRBJ2-1; TRBD2 agrees at 11 bases. TRBV23-1 belongs to the ORF category, with a function that is uncertain. The CDR3: CASSHTLMVAGGPYEQFF. CDR3 in DNA: TGCGCCAGCAGTCACACCCTTATGGTAGCGGGAGGGCCTTATGAGCAGTTCTTC.